This entry lists 4 T cell receptor beta chains sequenced from one sample in a study of graft-versus-host responses after intestinal transplantation. Some clones are missing from TCRdb's copy, which holds only in-frame ones; the method was immunoSEQ multiplex PCR. The repertoire has about 71,000 clones, about 90% of them found once; the top ten carry about 1.3%. No antigen has been identified for these receptors. The sequences come from unstimulated CD8+ T cells sorted from spleen or lymph node cells, collected before intestinal transplant. The receptor set was obtained from a human donor who received an intestinal transplant.

The V and J genes are TRBV27 and TRBJ2-3; D gene ambiguous. The CDR3 sequence is 17 residues long. Between the trimmed V and J ends, which lost 0 bases and 4 bases, there was a span of 17 bases. Germline loops: CDR1 MNHEY, CDR2 SMNVEV (reference sequence). DNA for the CDR3: TGTGCCAGCAGTTTATCGGTTGCAGGTTGGGTCGCAGATACGCAGTATTTT. It codes for CASSLSVAGWVADTQYF.

The CDR3 reads CASSYSGGLYGYTF. In DNA form, the CDR3 reads TGTGCCAGCAGTTACTCCGGGGGACTCTATGGCTACACCTTC. The chain recombines TRBV6-5 with TRBJ1-2; D is perhaps TRBD1 (5 bases). CDR3 length: 14 amino acids. The V end lost 0 bases, the J end lost 4 bases, and 9 bases lay between the germline ends. Germline V gene lookup returns CDR1 MNHEY and CDR2 SVGAGI.

The V and J genes are TRBV19 and TRBJ2-7, with a weak D call TRBD1 (6 bases). Looked up from germline, CDR1 is LNHDA and CDR2 is SQIVND (reference sequence). V lost 1 base and J 5 bases, leaving 24 bases between the germline ends. This CDR3 comprises 18 residues. CDR3 bases: TGTGCCAGTAGTATAGCTGGGGGCACAGGGAGCATCAGCCACGAGCAGTACTTC. It codes for CASSIAGGTGSISHEQYF.

The chain couples TRBV19 to TRBJ1-1; a possible D gene is TRBD1 (6 bases). CDR1 and CDR2 (germline): LNHDA, SQIVND (reference sequence). The CDR3 contains 15 residues. V was clipped by 5 bases and J by 5 bases, with 18 bases between them. CDR3 in DNA: TGTGCCAGTAGTCCGACAGGTTGGGGTTCTACTGAAGCTTTCTTT. Translated, it gives CASSPTGWGSTEAFF.